This T cell receptor (beta chain) was captured in a study of blood T cell repertoires in COVID-19. Recruitment covered fewer than 25 US areas and drew participants whose ages spanned about 18 to 90 years. Assignment of participants to cohorts was predicated upon participant-reported clinical history. From germline, CDR1 is SNHLY and CDR2 FYNNEI. CDR3 length: 16 residues. The trim removed 8 bases at V and 2 bases at J, leaving 12 bases unmatched. TCRdb's copy holds only in-frame clones and misses some; the assay was immunoSEQ multiplex PCR. The sample comprises some 260,000 clones, around 80% of which are singletons, and approximately 4% rests with the top ten.

The receptor comes from a man aged 30 to 45 with acute COVID-19. V and J are TRBV2 and TRBJ2-5, with TRBD2 matching over 9 bases. The sequenced sample was PBMCs or T cells enriched from blood (not recorded which). The CDR3: CASRPAGGLGQETQYF. DNA for the CDR3: TGTGCCAGCCGCCCAGCGGGGGGCCTTGGGCAAGAGACCCAGTACTTC.